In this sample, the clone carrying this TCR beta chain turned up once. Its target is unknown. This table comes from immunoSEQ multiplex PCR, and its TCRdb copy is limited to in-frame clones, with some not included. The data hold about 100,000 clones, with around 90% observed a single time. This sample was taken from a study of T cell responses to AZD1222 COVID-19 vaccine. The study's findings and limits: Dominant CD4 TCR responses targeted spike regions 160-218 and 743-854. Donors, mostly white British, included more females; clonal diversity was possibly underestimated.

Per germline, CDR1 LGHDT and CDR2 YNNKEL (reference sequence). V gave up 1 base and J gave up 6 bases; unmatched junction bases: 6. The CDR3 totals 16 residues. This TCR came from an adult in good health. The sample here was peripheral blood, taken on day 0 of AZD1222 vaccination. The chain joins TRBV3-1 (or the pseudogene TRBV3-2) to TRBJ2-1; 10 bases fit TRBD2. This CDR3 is CASSQALAGELNEQFF. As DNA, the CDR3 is TGTGCCAGCAGCCAAGCCCTAGCGGGAGAGCTCAATGAGCAGTTCTTC.